One TCR beta chain is described in this entry. The data were taken from a study of blood T cell repertoires in COVID-19. Study-level information: The origin of the acute and convalescent COVID-19 samples was the United States, Italy and Spain. PBMCs, B-cell-depleted T cells, or T cells were the source of the cDNA or gDNA that made up the material.

Patients at the Seattle site were enrolled during active infection and followed longitudinally. Germline V gene lookup returns CDR1 MNHEY and CDR2 SVGAGI. V lost 6 bases to trimming and J lost 3 bases; unmatched junction nucleotides: 10. CDR3 length: 15 residues. Authors' analysis steps: Amplification from reference gene primers served as the basis for estimated nucleated cell counts. This table comes from immunoSEQ multiplex PCR, and its TCRdb copy is limited to in-frame clones, with some not included. For V, J and clone size, that table is used; D and trimming come from the DNA. The repertoire holds 150,000 or so clones, with approximately 92% as singletons.

The sequenced sample consisted of peripheral blood. V and J are TRBV6-5 and TRBJ1-2; 7 bases are a match to TRBD1. This TCR came from a man aged 30 to 39 with COVID-19, enrolled during active disease. In DNA, the CDR3 is TGTGCCAGCAGGAAGGGGACAGAGACCTACTATGGCTACACCTTC. It specifies CASRKGTETYYGYTF.